This TCR beta chain was retrieved from a study of blood T cell repertoires in COVID-19. Method: immunoSEQ multiplex PCR; TCRdb's copy keeps in-frame clones and lacks some. Among fewer than 95,000 clones, 80% to 95% were seen once, and the ten largest hold around 0.77%. V lost 5 bases to trimming and J lost 3 bases, with 11 bases between them. Per the germline V gene, CDR1 is LNHDA and CDR2 is SQIVND (reference sequence). The CDR3 is 14 amino acids. The gene calls are TRBV19 and TRBJ1-5, with a weak D call TRBD1 (5 bases). What was sequenced was peripheral blood. The sequence derives from a woman aged 80 or over with acute or convalescent COVID-19. The CDR3 loop is CASSQAGFNQPQHF. The DNA for the CDR3 is TGTGCCAGTAGTCAGGCAGGGTTCAATCAGCCCCAGCATTTT. Using reference TRBV19 and TRBJ1-5 for the parts outside the CDR3, the full variable domain is DGGITQSPKYLFRKEGQNVTLSCEQNLNHDAMYWYRQDPGQGLRLIYYSQIVNDFQKGDIAEGYSVSREKKESFPLTVTSAQKNPTAFYLCASSQAGFNQPQHFGDGTRLSIL.